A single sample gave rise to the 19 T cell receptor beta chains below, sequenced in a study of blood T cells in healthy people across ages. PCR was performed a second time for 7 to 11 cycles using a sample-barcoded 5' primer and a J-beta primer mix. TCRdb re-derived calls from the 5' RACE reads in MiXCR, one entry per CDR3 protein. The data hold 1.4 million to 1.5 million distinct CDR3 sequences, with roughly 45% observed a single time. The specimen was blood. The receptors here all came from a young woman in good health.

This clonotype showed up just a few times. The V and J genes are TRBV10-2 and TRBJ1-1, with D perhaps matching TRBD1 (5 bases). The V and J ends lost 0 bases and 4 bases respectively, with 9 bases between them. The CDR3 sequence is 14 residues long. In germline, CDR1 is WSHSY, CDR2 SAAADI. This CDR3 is CASSESLGGTEAFF. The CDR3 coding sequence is TGCGCCAGCAGTGAGTCCCTTGGGGGCACTGAAGCTTTCTTT.

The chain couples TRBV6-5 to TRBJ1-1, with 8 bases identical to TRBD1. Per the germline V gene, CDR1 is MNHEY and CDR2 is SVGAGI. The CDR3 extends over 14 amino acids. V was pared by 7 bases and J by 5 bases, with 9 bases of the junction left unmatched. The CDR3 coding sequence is TGTGCCAGCACCTCAGGGGGCGAGGGAACTGAAGCTTTCTTT. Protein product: CASTSGGEGTEAFF.

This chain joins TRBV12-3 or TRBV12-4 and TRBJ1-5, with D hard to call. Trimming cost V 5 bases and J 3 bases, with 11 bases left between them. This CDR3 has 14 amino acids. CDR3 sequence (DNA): TGTGCCAGCAGTCGTAGAACCCCCAATCAGCCCCAGCATTTT. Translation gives CASSRRTPNQPQHF.

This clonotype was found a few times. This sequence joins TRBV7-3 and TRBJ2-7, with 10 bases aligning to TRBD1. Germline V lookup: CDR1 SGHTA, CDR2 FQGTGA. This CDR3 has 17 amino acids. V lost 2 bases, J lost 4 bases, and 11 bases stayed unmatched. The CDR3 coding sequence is TGTGCCAGCAGCTTATATGCCGGGACAGGGGCGGTATACGAGCAGTACTTC. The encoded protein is CASSLYAGTGAVYEQYF. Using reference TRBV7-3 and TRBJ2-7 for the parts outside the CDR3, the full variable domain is GAGVSQTPSNKVTEKGKYVELRCDPISGHTALYWYRQSLGQGPEFLIYFQGTGAADDSGLPNDRFFAVRPEGSVSTLKIQRTERGDSAVYLCASSLYAGTGAVYEQYFGPGTRLTVT.

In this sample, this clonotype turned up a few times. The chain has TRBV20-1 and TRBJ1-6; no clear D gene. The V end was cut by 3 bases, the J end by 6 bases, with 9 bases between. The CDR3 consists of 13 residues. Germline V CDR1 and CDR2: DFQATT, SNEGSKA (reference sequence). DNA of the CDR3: TGCAGTGCTAGGGGAGGTGGTAATTCACCCCTCCACTTT. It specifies CSARGGGNSPLHF.

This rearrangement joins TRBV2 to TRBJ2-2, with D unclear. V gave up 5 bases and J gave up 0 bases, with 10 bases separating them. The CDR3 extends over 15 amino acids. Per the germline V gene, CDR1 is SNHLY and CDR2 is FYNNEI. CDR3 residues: CASSFTETNTGELFF. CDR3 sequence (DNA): TGTGCCAGCAGTTTTACAGAGACGAACACCGGGGAGCTGTTTTTT.

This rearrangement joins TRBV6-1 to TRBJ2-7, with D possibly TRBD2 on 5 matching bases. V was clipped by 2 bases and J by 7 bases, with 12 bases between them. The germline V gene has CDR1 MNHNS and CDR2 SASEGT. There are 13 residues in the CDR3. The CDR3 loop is CASSEPGMREQYF. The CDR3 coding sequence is TGTGCCAGCAGTGAACCCGGGATGAGAGAGCAGTACTTC.

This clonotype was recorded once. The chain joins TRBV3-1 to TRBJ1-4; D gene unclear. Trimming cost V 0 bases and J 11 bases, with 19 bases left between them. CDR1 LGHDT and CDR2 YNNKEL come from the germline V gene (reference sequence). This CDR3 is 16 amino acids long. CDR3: CASSQDLVAYGGKLFF. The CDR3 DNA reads TGTGCCAGCAGCCAAGATTTGGTGGCCTATGGAGGGAAACTGTTTTTT.

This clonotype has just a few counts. The CDR3 DNA reads TGTGCCAGCAGTTACCGGCGGCAAAATAGCAATCAGCCCCAGCATTTT. Translation gives CASSYRRQNSNQPQHF. The rearrangement joins TRBV6-6 to TRBJ1-5; no reliable D call. Germline CDR1 is MNHNY and CDR2 is SVGAGI (reference sequence). The germline V and J ends were trimmed by 2 bases and 0 bases, with 11 bases remaining between them. This CDR3 region has 16 residues.

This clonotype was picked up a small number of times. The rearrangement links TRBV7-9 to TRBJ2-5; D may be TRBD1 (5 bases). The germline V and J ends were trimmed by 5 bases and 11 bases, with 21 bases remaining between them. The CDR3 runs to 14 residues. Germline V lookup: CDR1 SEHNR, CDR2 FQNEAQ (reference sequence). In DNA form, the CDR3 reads TGTGCCAGCAGCGACAACAGGATGACCCAGGAGCAGTACTTC. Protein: CASSDNRMTQEQYF.

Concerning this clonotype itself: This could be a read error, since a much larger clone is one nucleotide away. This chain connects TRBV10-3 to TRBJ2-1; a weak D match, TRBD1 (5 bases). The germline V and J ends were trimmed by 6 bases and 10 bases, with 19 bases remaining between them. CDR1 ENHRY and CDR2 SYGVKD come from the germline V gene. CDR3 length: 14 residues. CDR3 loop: CAIRKTEASYEQFF. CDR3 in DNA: TGTGCCATCAGGAAGACAGAAGCCTCCTACGAGCAGTTCTTC.

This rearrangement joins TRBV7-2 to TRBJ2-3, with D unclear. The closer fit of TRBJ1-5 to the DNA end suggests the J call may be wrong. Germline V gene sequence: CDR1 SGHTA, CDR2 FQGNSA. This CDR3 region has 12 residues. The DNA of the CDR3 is TGTGCCAGCAGCTTAATGGTGGATACGCAGCATTTT. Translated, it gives CASSLMVDTQHF.

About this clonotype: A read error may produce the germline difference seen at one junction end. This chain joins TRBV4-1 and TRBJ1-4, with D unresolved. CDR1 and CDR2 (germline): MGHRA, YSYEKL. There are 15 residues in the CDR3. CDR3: CASGQFLNPREKLFF. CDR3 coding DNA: TGCGCCAGCGGCCAATTTCTCAACCCACGTGAAAAACTGTTTTTT.

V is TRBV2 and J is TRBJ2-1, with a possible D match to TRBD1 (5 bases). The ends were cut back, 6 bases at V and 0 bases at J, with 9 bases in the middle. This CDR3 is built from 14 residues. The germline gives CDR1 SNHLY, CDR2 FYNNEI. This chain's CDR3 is CASRTDSSYNEQFF. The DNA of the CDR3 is TGTGCCAGCAGGACAGACAGCTCCTACAATGAGCAGTTCTTC.

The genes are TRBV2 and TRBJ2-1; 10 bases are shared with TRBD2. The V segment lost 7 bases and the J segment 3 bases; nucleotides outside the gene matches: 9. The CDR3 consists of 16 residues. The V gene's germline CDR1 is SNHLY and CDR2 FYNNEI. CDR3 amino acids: CASTRLAGVSYNEQFF. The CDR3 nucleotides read TGTGCCAGCACTCGGCTAGCGGGAGTAAGCTACAATGAGCAGTTCTTC.

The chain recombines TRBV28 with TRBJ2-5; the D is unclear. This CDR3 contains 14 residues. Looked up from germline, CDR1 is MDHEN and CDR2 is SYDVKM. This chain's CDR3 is CAASPGAVYGEQYF. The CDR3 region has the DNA TGTGCGGCGTCACCAGGCGCGGTGTACGGTGAGCAGTACTTC.

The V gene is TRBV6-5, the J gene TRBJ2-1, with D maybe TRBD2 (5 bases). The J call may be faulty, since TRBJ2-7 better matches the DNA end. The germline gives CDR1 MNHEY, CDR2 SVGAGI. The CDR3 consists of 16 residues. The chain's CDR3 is CASSRTASYTYNEQYF. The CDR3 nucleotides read TGTGCCAGCAGTCGGACTGCGAGTTACACCTACAATGAGCAGTACTTC.

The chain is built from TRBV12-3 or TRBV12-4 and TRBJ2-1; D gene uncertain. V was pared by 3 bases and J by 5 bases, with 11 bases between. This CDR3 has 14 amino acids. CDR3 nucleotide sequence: TGTGCCAGCAGTTTGTCCGTTCTGGACAATGAGCAGTTCTTC. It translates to CASSLSVLDNEQFF.

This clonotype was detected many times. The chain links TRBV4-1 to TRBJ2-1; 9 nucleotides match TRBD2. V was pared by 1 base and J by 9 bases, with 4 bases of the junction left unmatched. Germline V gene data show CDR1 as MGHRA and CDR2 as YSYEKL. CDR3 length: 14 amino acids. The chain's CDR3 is CASSQVAGDSEQFF. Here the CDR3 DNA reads TGCGCCAGCAGCCAAGTAGCGGGGGACAGTGAGCAGTTCTTC.